This T cell receptor (beta chain) was captured in a study of radiotherapy plus CTLA-4 blockade in lung cancer. Study-wide background: Among enrolled patients, 15% to 20% responded and approximately 33% achieved disease control. Study-wide results and limits: Early blood T cell clone dynamics, with interferon-beta, were reported to best predict response. After radiotherapy and ipilimumab, tumor-derived clones expanded in peripheral blood.

Using immunoSEQ multiplex PCR, the repertoire was profiled, and TCRdb retains in-frame clones only, with some absent. Of over 60,000 clones detected, more than 85% appear once; the ten largest clones hold roughly 0.95%. This CDR3 has 15 residues. V lost 9 bases and J lost 3; bases outside the gene matches: 12. The germline V gene has CDR1 MNHNS and CDR2 SASEGT. Concerning this clone itself: Its matching antigen is unknown.

The V and J genes are TRBV6-1 and TRBJ2-7; TRBD1 aligns across 9 bases. This sample comprised peripheral blood, obtained from a patient treated with radiotherapy plus ipilimumab. The receptor's source is a human donor with non-small cell lung cancer who had stable disease on radiotherapy plus ipilimumab. The CDR3 spells CASCPGQGSYYEQYF. Written as DNA, the CDR3 is TGTGCCAGTTGTCCGGGACAGGGATCTTACTACGAGCAGTACTTC.